This T cell receptor beta chain was obtained from a study of beta chain features in type 1 diabetes. After removal of 4 bases from V and 5 bases from J, the junction contained 12 bases not matched to a gene. This CDR3 is 17 amino acids long. The study reverse transcribed the entire isolated RNA, so it sequenced expressed TCRB transcripts. TCRdb's table, derived via immunoSEQ multiplex PCR, lists solely in-frame clones and lacks some. This table has roughly 220,000 clones, approximately 16% appearing once. Details on this clone: Its antigen is unidentified.

Findings and limits, study-wide: Moderate yet significant TCRB CDR3 shortening was seen in Type 1 diabetes patients in all four CD4+ subsets. The VDJ junctions of type 1 diabetes patients carried fewer insertions and more deletions.

Source material: naive CD4+ T cells from blood. The sequence derives from a man aged 25 to 40 with type 1 diabetes. The chain has TRBV23-1 and TRBJ2-3; 10 bases map to TRBD2. TRBV23-1 is given ORF status, its function remaining uncertain. CDR3 protein: CASSPPSSSGRVDTQYF. For the CDR3, the DNA is TGCGCCAGCAGTCCCCCTTCTTCGAGCGGGAGGGTAGATACGCAGTATTTT.